This TCR beta chain was sequenced during a study of regulatory T cells in long-lasting Graves disease. Study in general: With positive TSH receptor antibodies and over 5 years of antithyroid drugs, Graves' disease was considered persistent.

The time point: persistent/refractory GD, antithyroid drugs over 5 years with positive TRAb. RNA from PBMCs was the source of the TCR library. Libraries of TCR beta came from iRepertoire HTBI primers plus Arm-PCR of CDR3 regions. TCRdb reprocessed the multiplex PCR reads with MiXCR, giving one entry per CDR3 protein. Of about 430,000 distinct CDR3 sequences in the sample, around 23% were seen once. In germline, CDR1 is SGDLS, CDR2 YYNGEE. This CDR3 contains 15 residues. Trimming stripped 2 bases from V and 3 bases from J, with 14 bases between. The material sequenced was peripheral blood mononuclear cells (PBMCs), taken when the disease was refractory, from a patient treated with antithyroid drugs. The chain couples TRBV9 to TRBJ1-1; a weak D match, TRBD1 (5 bases). The TCR sequence derives from a female donor with Graves disease. CDR3 amino acids: CASSVGRGKDTEAFF. CDR3 bases: TGTGCCAGCAGCGTCGGTCGGGGGAAAGACACTGAAGCTTTCTTT.